This paragraph reports one TCR beta chain. This clone's antigen is unknown. No per-base quality is available; no much larger clone lies one base away. The sample is drawn from a study of blood T cell repertoires in COVID-19 (TCRdb year 2020). The study in broad terms: The collaborator samples originated in the United States, Italy and Spain and spanned the acute and convalescent phases of COVID-19. The material from the prospective study consisted of cDNA or gDNA derived from T cells, B-cell-depleted T cells, or PBMCs. The dataset comprised deeply sampled blood TCRbeta repertoires from subjects exposed to, actively infected with, or recovered from COVID-19. The repertoires were made available in a free public database intended to serve as a resource for research on the immune response to SARS-CoV-2. Samples were obtained from the ongoing ImmuneRACE study (first 160 participants) and from about 1,300 subjects provided by 6 global collaborators. Nearly every sample came with metadata listing a de-identified subject ID, COVID-19 status, age in years and sex. Where HLA class I and class II types were available, the types were taken from metadata supplied by the sample provider, not from assay-based typing. The study at large found these results: How much clinical and demographic metadata was included differed by source and by participant, and the metadata was provided uncurated.

Each collaborating institution followed its own protocols to collect whole blood in K2EDTA tubes. For TCRbeta analysis, collaborators shipped samples in one of three forms: frozen whole blood, isolated PBMCs, or DNA extracted from either of those sample types. TCRbeta CDR3 regions were amplified from genomic DNA by means of the immunoSEQ Assay, a bias-controlled multiplex PCR. In the authors' own workflow: The number of nucleated cells in each sample was estimated by amplification of reference gene primers within the assay. To quantify the absolute abundance of each unique TCRbeta CDR3 rearrangement, sequence reads were collapsed and filtered. Productive Simpson clonality was computed per sample as the square root of Simpson's diversity index over productive rearrangements. Here the immuneACCESS table is served through TCRdb, limited to in-frame sequences with V and J called. Missing clones are a known gap in these copies; in checked studies unresolved V genes cover under half, and the rest lacks a known reason. From that table come the V and J calls and clone size; the DNA was used to work out D and trimming. The sample contains around 200,000 clones, roughly 86% of them found a single time. The biggest ten clones account for less than 3% of the sample.

V and J are truncated by 1 base and 0 bases respectively, leaving an intervening sequence of 13 bases. Its CDR3 holds 18 amino acids, cysteine through phenylalanine. The sequence is cut down to CDR3 DNA, 54 bases in frame from base 1. The germline V gene sets CDR1 to SGHVS and CDR2 to FQNEAQ. Recombination linked TRBV7-8 to TRBJ1-6, and possibly TRBD1, on 5 matching bases. This receptor was identified in a man between 40 and 49 years old with active or convalescent COVID-19. Sequencing input: peripheral blood. The CDR3 here reads CASSLGERGSSYNSPLHF. In nucleotide form, the sequence is TGTGCCAGCAGCTTAGGGGAGCGGGGGAGCTCCTATAATTCACCCCTCCACTTT.